This T cell receptor beta chain was documented in a study of regulatory T cells in long-lasting Graves disease. This CDR3 comprises 15 residues. The V gene's germline CDR1 is SGHKS and CDR2 YYEKEE (reference sequence). Trimming removed 4 bases at V and 2 bases at J, with 16 bases between. Both iRepertoire HTBI primers and Arm-PCR of CDR3 regions were used to build the TCR beta libraries. From the multiplex PCR reads, TCRdb called clonotypes with MiXCR, one entry per CDR3 protein. The sample lists about 430,000 distinct CDR3 sequences; roughly 15% were seen once. Noted time point: newly diagnosed GD, antithyroid drugs for less than 3 months. Isolated PBMC RNA provided the starting material for the TCR library. This clonotype has ten or more counts. This sample was also put to use in a study of T cells in Graves' hyperthyroidism and ophthalmopathy. That source adds: Median prediction lead before ophthalmopathy onset was about 6.7 months with the model.

The sequences come from peripheral blood mononuclear cells (PBMCs), collected at new diagnosis, from a patient treated with antithyroid drugs. The chain is built from TRBV5-5 and TRBJ2-7; TRBD1 might be the D (5 bases). This sequence was found in a woman aged 40 to 55 with Graves disease. The CDR3 nucleotides are TGTGCCAGCAGCCCGAGAGACAGTGGAACCTACGAGCAGTACTTC. Its protein product is CASSPRDSGTYEQYF.